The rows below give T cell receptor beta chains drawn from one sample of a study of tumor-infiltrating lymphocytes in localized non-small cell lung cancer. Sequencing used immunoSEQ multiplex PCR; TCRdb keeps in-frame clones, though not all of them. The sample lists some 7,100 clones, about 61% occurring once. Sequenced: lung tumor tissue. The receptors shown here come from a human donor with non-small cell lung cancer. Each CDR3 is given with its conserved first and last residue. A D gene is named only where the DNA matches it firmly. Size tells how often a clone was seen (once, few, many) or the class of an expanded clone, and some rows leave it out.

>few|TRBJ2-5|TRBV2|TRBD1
CASSEGQTYQETQYF
TGTGCCAGCAGTGAGGGACAGACCTACCAAGAGACCCAGTACTTC
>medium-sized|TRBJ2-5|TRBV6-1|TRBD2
CASSEISGRETQYF
TGTGCCAGCAGTGAAATTAGCGGGAGAGAGACCCAGTACTTC
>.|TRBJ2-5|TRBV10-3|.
CAISVGVQGAGIETQYF
TGTGCCATCAGTGTAGGGGTCCAGGGCGCGGGTATCGAGACCCAGTACTTC
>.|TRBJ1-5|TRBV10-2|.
CASSEGGDNQPQHF
TGCGCCAGCAGTGAAGGGGGGGACAATCAGCCCCAGCATTTT
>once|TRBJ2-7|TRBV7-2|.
CASSPTTQSYEQYF
TGTGCCAGCAGCCCCACAACCCAATCCTACGAGCAGTACTTC
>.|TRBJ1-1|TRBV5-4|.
CASSLLAPGTEAFF
TGTGCCAGCAGCTTGTTGGCTCCGGGTACTGAAGCTTTCTTT
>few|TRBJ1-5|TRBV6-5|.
CASSPGGRSNQPQHF
TGTGCCAGCAGTCCTGGGGGGCGGAGCAATCAGCCCCAGCATTTT
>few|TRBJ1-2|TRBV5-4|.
CASSLGAGKDYGYTF
TGTGCCAGCAGCTTGGGGGCAGGGAAGGACTATGGCTACACCTTC
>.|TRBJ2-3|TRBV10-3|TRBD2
CAISERLAADTQYF
TGTGCCATCAGTGAGAGACTAGCGGCAGATACGCAGTATTTT
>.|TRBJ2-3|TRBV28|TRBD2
CASSFVAGGTDTQYF
TGTGCCAGCAGTTTTGTAGCGGGAGGCACAGATACGCAGTATTTT
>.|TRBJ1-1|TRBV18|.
CASSPGMNTEAFF
TGTGCCAGCTCACCGGGAATGAACACTGAAGCTTTCTTT
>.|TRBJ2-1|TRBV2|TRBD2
CASSGTSGTVGEQFF
TGTGCCAGCAGTGGGACTAGCGGGACGGTGGGTGAGCAGTTCTTC
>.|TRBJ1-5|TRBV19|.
CASSIGNIAQPQHF
TGTGCCAGTAGTATAGGGAATATTGCTCAGCCCCAGCATTTT
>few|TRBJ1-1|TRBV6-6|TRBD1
CASINGQANTEAFF
TGTGCCAGCATCAACGGACAGGCGAACACTGAAGCTTTCTTT
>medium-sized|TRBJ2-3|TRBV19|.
CASSIERSSTDTQYF
TGTGCCAGTAGTATAGAACGATCTAGCACAGATACGCAGTATTTT
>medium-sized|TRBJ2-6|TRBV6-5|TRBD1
CASTGGSGANVLTF
TGTGCCAGCACAGGGGGCTCTGGGGCCAACGTCCTGACTTTC
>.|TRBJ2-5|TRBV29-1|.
CSATGKETQYF
TGCAGCGCCACCGGAAAAGAGACCCAGTACTTC
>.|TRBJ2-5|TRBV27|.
CASSLGVKETQYF
TGTGCCAGCAGTCTCGGGGTAAAAGAGACCCAGTACTTC
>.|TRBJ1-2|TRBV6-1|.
CASSEVVTGYTF
TGTGCCAGCAGTGAAGTGGTAACGGGCTACACCTTC
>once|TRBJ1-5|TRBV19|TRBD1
CASGDRDRGWPQHF
TGTGCCAGTGGAGACCGGGACAGGGGATGGCCCCAGCATTTT
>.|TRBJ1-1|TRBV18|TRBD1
CASSPIETGGNTEAFF
TGTGCCAGCTCGCCAATAGAGACAGGGGGAAACACTGAAGCTTTCTTT
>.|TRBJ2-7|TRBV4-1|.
CASSQDFSPGTQYF
TGCGCCAGCAGCCAAGATTTCTCCCCAGGCACGCAGTACTTC
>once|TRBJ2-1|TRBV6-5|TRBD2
CASSGLAGVSEQFF
TGTGCCAGCAGTGGACTAGCGGGAGTTAGTGAGCAGTTCTTC
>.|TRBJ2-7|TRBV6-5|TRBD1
CASSYSWDSSYEQYF
TGTGCCAGCAGTTACTCCTGGGACAGTTCCTACGAGCAGTACTTC
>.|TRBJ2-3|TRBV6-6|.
CASSAQGTDTQYF
TGTGCCAGCAGCGCCCAGGGCACAGATACGCAGTATTTT
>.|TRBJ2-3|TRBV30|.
CAWSPVGRQSTDTQYF
TGTGCCTGGAGTCCCGTGGGCAGGCAATCCACAGATACGCAGTATTTT
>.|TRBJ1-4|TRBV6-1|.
CASRALVAEKLFF
TGTGCCAGCAGGGCCCTAGTGGCTGAAAAACTGTTTTTT
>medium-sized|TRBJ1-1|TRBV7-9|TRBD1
CASFSQGARNTEAFF
TGTGCCAGCTTCTCACAGGGGGCGCGGAACACTGAAGCTTTCTTT
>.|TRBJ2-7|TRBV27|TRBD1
CASSSGTASSYEQYF
TGTGCCAGCAGTTCGGGGACAGCCTCCTCCTACGAGCAGTACTTC
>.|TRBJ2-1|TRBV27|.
CASSLSRGSYNEQFF
TGTGCCAGCAGTTTATCCCGGGGCTCCTACAATGAGCAGTTCTTC
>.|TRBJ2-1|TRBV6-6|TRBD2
CASSSLAGLYEQFF
TGTGCCAGCAGCTCCCTAGCGGGGCTCTATGAGCAGTTCTTC
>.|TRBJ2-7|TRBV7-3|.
CASSPSPGGGEQYF
TGTGCCAGCAGCCCCTCCCCTGGCGGCGGTGAGCAGTACTTC
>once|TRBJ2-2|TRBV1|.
CTSSHFLNGPPPTGELFF
TGCACCAGCAGCCATTTCTTAAACGGGCCCCCCCCAACCGGGGAGCTGTTTTTT
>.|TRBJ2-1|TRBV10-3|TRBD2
CAIKPGTSGTYNEQFF
TGTGCCATCAAACCCGGGACTAGCGGGACGTACAATGAGCAGTTCTTC
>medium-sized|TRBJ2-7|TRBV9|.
CASSVSGPSELYEQYF
TGTGCCAGCAGCGTAAGTGGCCCTAGCGAACTCTACGAGCAGTACTTC
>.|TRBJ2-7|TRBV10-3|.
CAISTDYEQYF
TGTGCCATCAGTACAGACTACGAGCAGTACTTC
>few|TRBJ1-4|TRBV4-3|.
CASSQDHWAEKLFF
TGCGCCAGCAGCCAAGATCACTGGGCCGAAAAACTGTTTTTT
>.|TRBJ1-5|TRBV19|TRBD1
CASSTYRGPNQPQHF
TGTGCCAGTAGTACGTACAGGGGGCCAAATCAGCCCCAGCATTTT
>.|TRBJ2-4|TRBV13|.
CASSFGGASKNIQYF
TGTGCCAGCAGCTTTGGAGGGGCCTCCAAAAACATTCAGTACTTC
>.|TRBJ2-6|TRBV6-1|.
CASSGMSGANVLTF
TGTGCCAGCAGTGGGATGTCTGGGGCCAACGTCCTGACTTTC
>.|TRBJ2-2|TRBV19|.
CASSIPIWGTNTGELFF
TGTGCCAGTAGTATACCCATATGGGGTACGAACACCGGGGAGCTGTTTTTT
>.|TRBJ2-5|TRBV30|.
CAWSVYDYKQETQYF
TGTGCCTGGAGTGTCTACGACTATAAACAAGAGACCCAGTACTTC
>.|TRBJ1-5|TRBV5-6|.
CASSLWGASAGQPQHF
TGTGCCAGCAGCTTGTGGGGGGCAAGCGCCGGGCAGCCCCAGCATTTT
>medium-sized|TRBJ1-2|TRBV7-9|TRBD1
CASSLEGARGYTF
TGTGCCAGCAGCCTGGAGGGGGCGCGGGGCTACACCTTC
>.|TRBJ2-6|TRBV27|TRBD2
CASSARLAGGSSGANVLTF
TGTGCCAGCAGTGCCCGACTAGCGGGGGGAAGCTCTGGGGCCAACGTCCTGACTTTC
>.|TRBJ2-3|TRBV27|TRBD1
CASTALTRGPIDTQYF
TGTGCCAGCACCGCGCTGACCAGGGGGCCTATAGATACGCAGTATTTT
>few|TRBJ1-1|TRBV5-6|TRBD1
CASSLFWDRGILGNTEAFF
TGTGCCAGCAGCTTGTTCTGGGACAGGGGAATTTTGGGGAACACTGAAGCTTTCTTT
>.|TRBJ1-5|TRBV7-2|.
CASSPMLGPNQPQHF
TGTGCCAGCAGCCCGATGTTGGGACCCAATCAGCCCCAGCATTTT
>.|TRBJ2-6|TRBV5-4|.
CASSREPSGANVLTF
TGTGCCAGCAGCCGAGAACCTTCTGGGGCCAACGTCCTGACTTTC